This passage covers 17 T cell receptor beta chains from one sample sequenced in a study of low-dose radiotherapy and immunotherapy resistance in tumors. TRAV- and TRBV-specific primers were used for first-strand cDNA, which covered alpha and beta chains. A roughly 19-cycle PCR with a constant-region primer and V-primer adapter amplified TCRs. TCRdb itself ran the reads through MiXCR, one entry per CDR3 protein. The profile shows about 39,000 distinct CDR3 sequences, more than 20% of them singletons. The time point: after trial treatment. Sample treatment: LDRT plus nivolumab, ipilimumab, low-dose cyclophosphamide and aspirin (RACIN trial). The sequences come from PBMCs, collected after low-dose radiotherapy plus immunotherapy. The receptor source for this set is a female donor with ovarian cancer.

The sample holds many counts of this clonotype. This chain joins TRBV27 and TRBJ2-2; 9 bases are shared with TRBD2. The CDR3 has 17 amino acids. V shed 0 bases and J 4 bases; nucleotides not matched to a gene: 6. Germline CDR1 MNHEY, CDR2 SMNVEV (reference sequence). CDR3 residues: CASSLSSGGLSTGELFF. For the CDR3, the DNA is TGTGCCAGCAGTTTATCCAGCGGGGGGCTGTCCACCGGGGAGCTGTTTTTT.

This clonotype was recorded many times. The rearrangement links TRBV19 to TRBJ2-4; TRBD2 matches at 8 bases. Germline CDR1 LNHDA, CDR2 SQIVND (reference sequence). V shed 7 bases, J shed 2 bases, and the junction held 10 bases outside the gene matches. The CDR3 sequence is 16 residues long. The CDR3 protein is CASTPGGGPSKNIQYF. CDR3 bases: TGTGCCAGTACCCCGGGAGGGGGGCCGTCCAAAAACATTCAGTACTTC.

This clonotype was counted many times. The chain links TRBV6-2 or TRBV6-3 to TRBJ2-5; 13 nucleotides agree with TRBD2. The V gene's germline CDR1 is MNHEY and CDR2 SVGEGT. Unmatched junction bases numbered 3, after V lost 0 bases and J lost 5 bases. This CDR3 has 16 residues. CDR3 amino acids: CASSYSTSGRRETQYF. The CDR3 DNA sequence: TGTGCCAGCAGTTACTCGACTAGCGGGAGGCGTGAGACCCAGTACTTC.

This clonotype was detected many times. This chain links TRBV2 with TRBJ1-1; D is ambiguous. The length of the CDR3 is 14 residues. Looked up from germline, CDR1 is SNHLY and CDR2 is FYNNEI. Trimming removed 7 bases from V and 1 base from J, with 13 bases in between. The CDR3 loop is CASTLGRKNTEAFF. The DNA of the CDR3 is TGTGCCAGCACTCTTGGACGGAAGAACACTGAAGCTTTCTTT.

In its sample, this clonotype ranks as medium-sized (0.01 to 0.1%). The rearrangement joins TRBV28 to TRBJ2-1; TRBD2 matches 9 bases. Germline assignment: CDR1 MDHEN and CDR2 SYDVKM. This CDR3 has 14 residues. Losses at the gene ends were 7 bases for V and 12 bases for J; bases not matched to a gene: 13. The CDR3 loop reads CASTNSGSGLVQFF. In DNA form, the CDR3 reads TGTGCCAGCACGAATAGCGGGAGTGGTCTGGTGCAGTTCTTC.

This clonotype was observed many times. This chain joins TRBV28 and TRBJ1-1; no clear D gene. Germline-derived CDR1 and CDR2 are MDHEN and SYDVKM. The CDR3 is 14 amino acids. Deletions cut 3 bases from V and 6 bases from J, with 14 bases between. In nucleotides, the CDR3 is TGTGCCAGCAGTTTGAGGGCCCTGTGGGCTGAAGCTTTCTTT. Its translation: CASSLRALWAEAFF.

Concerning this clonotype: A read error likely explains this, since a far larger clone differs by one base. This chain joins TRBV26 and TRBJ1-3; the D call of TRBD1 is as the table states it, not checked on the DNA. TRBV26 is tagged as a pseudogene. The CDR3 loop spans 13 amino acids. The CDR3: CASRGQKINTKYF. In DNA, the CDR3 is TGTGCCAGCAGGGGACAAAAAATAAACACCAAATATTTT.

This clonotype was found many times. CDR3 protein: CASSESGGASYTEAFF. CDR3 bases: TGTGCCAGCAGTGAAAGCGGGGGCGCGAGTTACACTGAAGCTTTCTTT. V gene TRBV2 combines with J gene TRBJ1-1, with D perhaps matching TRBD1 (6 bases). There are 16 residues in the CDR3. The germline V and J ends were trimmed by 2 bases and 3 bases, with 16 bases remaining between them. The germline V gene has CDR1 SNHLY and CDR2 FYNNEI.

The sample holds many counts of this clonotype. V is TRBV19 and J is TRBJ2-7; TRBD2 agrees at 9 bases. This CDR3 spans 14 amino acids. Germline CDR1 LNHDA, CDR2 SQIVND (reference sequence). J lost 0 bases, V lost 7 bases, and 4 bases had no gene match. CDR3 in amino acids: CASTPAGGSYEQYF. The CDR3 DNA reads TGTGCCAGTACCCCAGCGGGGGGCTCCTACGAGCAGTACTTC.

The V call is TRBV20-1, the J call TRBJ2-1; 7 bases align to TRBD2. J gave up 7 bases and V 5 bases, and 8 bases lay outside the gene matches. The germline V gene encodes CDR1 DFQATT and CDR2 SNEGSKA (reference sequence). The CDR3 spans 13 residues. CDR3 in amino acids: CSAVVSGTNEQFF. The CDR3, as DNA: TGCAGTGCTGTGGTAAGCGGGACTAATGAGCAGTTCTTC.

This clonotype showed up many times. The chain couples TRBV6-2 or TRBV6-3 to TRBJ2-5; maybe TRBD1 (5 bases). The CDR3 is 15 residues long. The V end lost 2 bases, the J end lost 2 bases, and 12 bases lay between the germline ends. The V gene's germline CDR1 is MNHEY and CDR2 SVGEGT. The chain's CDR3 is CASSYGAAKQETQYF. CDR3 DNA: TGTGCCAGCAGTTACGGGGCAGCCAAGCAAGAGACCCAGTACTTC.

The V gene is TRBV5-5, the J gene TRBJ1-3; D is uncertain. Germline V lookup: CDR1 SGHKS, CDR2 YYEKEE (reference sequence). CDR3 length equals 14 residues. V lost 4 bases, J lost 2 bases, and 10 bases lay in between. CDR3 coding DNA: TGTGCCAGCAGCCCGGAGTGGGCTGGAAACACCATATATTTT. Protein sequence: CASSPEWAGNTIYF.

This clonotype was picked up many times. For the CDR3, the DNA is TGCAGTGCTACCGGGCATGAAGCGAATAATCAGCCCCAGCATTTT. Protein product: CSATGHEANNQPQHF. V is TRBV20-1 and J is TRBJ1-5; D is unclear. Germline V lookup: CDR1 DFQATT, CDR2 SNEGSKA (reference sequence). This CDR3 has 15 amino acids. V lost 4 bases and J 4 bases, leaving 17 bases between the germline ends.

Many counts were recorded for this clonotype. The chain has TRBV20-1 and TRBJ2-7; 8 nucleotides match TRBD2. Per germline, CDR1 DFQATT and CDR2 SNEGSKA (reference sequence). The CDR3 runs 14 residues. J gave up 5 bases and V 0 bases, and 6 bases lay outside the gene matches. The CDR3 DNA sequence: TGCAGTGCTAGAGAGGGTAGCGGGATCGACGAGCAGTACTTC. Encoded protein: CSAREGSGIDEQYF.

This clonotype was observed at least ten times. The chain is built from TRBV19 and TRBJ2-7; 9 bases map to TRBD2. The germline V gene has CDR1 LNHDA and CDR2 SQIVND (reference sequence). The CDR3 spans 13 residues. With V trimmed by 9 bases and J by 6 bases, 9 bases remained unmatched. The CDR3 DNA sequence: TGTGCCAGCGGGACTAGCTCATTTCGCGAGCAGTACTTC. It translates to CASGTSSFREQYF.

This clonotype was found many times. CDR3 nucleotide sequence: TGTGCCAGCAGCTTAGGGGGGGGGCCGACGGGAGAGCAGTACTTC. Amino acid sequence: CASSLGGGPTGEQYF. This chain links TRBV7-9 with TRBJ2-7; a possible D gene is TRBD2 (7 bases). The CDR3 sequence is 15 residues long. Germline loops: CDR1 SEHNR, CDR2 FQNEAQ (reference sequence). V was trimmed by 1 base and J by 7 bases, leaving 17 bases between them.

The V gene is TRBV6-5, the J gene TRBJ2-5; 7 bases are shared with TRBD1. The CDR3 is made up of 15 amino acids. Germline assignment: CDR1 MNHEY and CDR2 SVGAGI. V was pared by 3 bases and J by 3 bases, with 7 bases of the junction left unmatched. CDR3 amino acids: CASSYASGTEETQYF. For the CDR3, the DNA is TGTGCCAGCAGTTATGCCTCCGGGACAGAAGAGACCCAGTACTTC.